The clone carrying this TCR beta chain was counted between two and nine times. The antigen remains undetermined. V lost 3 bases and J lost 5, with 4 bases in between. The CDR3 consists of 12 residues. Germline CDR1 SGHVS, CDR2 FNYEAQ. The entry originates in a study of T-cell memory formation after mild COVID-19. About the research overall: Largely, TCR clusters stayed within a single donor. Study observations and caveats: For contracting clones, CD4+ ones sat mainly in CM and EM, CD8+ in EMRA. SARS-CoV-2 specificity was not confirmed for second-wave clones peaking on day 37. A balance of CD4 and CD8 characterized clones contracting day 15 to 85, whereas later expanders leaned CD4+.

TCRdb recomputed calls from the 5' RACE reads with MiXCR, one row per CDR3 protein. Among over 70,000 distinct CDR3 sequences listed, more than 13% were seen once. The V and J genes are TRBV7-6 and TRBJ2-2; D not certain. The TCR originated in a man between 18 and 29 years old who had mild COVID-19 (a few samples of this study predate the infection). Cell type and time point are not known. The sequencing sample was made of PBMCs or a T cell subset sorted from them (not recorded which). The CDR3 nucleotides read TGTGCCAGCAGCTTCGGGACCGGGGAGCTGTTTTTT. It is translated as CASSFGTGELFF.